The rows below give T cell receptor beta chains drawn from one sample of a study of blood T cell repertoires in COVID-19. Measured with immunoSEQ multiplex PCR; TCRdb has only the in-frame clones, and not every one. Among approximately 80,000 clones listed, about four fifths were seen once. Specimen: peripheral blood. Receptor source: a man at least 80 years old with acute or convalescent COVID-19. The CDR3 runs from the conserved cysteine through the conserved F or W. Fields, in order: D gene, V gene, J gene, clone size, CDR3 protein, CDR3 DNA. The D gene is left open where the match is weak. Not all rows give a size; the values are once, few, many and, for expanded clones, a class.

D gene: TRBD1
V gene: TRBV5-1
J gene: TRBJ2-1
clone size: once
CDR3 protein: CASRTGEPYNEQFF
CDR3 DNA: TGCGCCAGCAGGACAGGGGAACCCTACAATGAGCAGTTCTTC

D gene: TRBD1
V gene: TRBV6-5
J gene: TRBJ2-2
clone size: NA
CDR3 protein: CASQTGGVNGELFF
CDR3 DNA: TGTGCCAGCCAAACAGGGGGAGTCAACGGGGAGCTGTTTTTT

D gene: TRBD1
V gene: TRBV2
J gene: TRBJ1-1
clone size: NA
CDR3 protein: CASSEQGVTEAFF
CDR3 DNA: TGTGCCAGCAGTGAGCAGGGGGTCACTGAAGCTTTCTTT

D gene: TRBD1
V gene: TRBV30
J gene: TRBJ1-4
clone size: NA
CDR3 protein: CAWNPKTGGKEKLFF
CDR3 DNA: TGTGCCTGGAACCCTAAGACAGGGGGAAAGGAAAAACTGTTTTTT

D gene: NA
V gene: TRBV5-1
J gene: TRBJ2-6
clone size: once
CDR3 protein: CASSLAGGAGANVLTF
CDR3 DNA: TGCGCCAGCAGCTTGGCCGGGGGAGCGGGGGCCAACGTCCTGACTTTC

D gene: NA
V gene: TRBV28
J gene: TRBJ2-1
clone size: NA
CDR3 protein: CASSLVKLANEQFF
CDR3 DNA: TGTGCCAGCAGTTTAGTCAAGCTAGCCAATGAGCAGTTCTTC

D gene: NA
V gene: TRBV6-6
J gene: TRBJ2-6
clone size: once
CDR3 protein: CASSPSLWLDGRPSSSGANVLTF
CDR3 DNA: TGTGCCAGCAGTCCTTCCCTCTGGCTGGATGGGAGGCCCTCGAGCTCTGGGGCCAACGTCCTGACTTTC

D gene: TRBD1
V gene: TRBV7-9
J gene: TRBJ2-7
clone size: NA
CDR3 protein: CASSSGQEAYEQYF
CDR3 DNA: TGTGCCAGCAGCTCCGGACAGGAGGCCTACGAGCAGTACTTC

D gene: NA
V gene: TRBV10-1
J gene: TRBJ2-3
clone size: NA
CDR3 protein: CASSDIRGSTDTQYF
CDR3 DNA: TGCGCCAGCAGTGATATACGAGGAAGCACAGATACGCAGTATTTT

D gene: TRBD1
V gene: TRBV27
J gene: TRBJ2-7
clone size: NA
CDR3 protein: CASSLARQGPSYEQYF
CDR3 DNA: TGTGCCAGCAGTTTAGCCCGACAGGGACCAAGTTACGAGCAGTACTTC

D gene: TRBD1
V gene: TRBV18
J gene: TRBJ2-2
clone size: NA
CDR3 protein: CASSRTQMPGQGTGELFF
CDR3 DNA: TGTGCCAGCTCACGGACCCAGATGCCGGGACAGGGGACCGGGGAGCTGTTTTTT

D gene: NA
V gene: TRBV5-1
J gene: TRBJ1-4
clone size: NA
CDR3 protein: CASSVPQGSTNEKLFF
CDR3 DNA: TGCGCCAGCAGCGTACCGCAGGGTTCGACTAATGAAAAACTGTTTTTT

D gene: NA
V gene: TRBV29-1
J gene: TRBJ2-3
clone size: NA
CDR3 protein: CSVPTTGADTQYF
CDR3 DNA: TGCAGCGTTCCTACAACCGGGGCAGATACGCAGTATTTT

D gene: NA
V gene: TRBV4-1
J gene: TRBJ2-3
clone size: few
CDR3 protein: CASSPRDTDTQYF
CDR3 DNA: TGCGCCAGCAGTCCGAGGGACACAGATACGCAGTATTTT

D gene: NA
V gene: TRBV19
J gene: TRBJ1-6
clone size: few
CDR3 protein: CASSPTGLYNSPLHF
CDR3 DNA: TGTGCCAGTAGTCCTACAGGGCTCTATAATTCACCCCTCCACTTT

D gene: NA
V gene: TRBV28
J gene: TRBJ1-5
clone size: few
CDR3 protein: CASSLDTGSNQPQHF
CDR3 DNA: TGTGCCAGCAGTTTGGACACAGGGAGCAATCAGCCCCAGCATTTT

D gene: NA
V gene: TRBV10-3
J gene: TRBJ1-3
clone size: NA
CDR3 protein: CAISEAAGNTIYF
CDR3 DNA: TGTGCCATCAGTGAGGCAGCTGGAAACACCATATATTTT

D gene: NA
V gene: TRBV6-2/TRBV6-3
J gene: TRBJ1-5
clone size: NA
CDR3 protein: CASSLGHTIGPQHF
CDR3 DNA: TGTGCCAGCAGCCTTGGACACACAATCGGGCCCCAGCATTTT

D gene: NA
V gene: TRBV28
J gene: TRBJ1-1
clone size: NA
CDR3 protein: CSSRGAGRNTEAFF
CDR3 DNA: TGTTCGTCACGAGGTGCAGGGCGAAACACTGAAGCTTTCTTT

D gene: TRBD2
V gene: TRBV6-5
J gene: TRBJ2-7
clone size: NA
CDR3 protein: CASSPSGTTSYEQYF
CDR3 DNA: TGTGCCAGCAGCCCAAGCGGGACTACCTCCTACGAGCAGTACTTC

D gene: NA
V gene: TRBV19
J gene: TRBJ1-5
clone size: once
CDR3 protein: CASSIEGGDNQPQHF
CDR3 DNA: TGTGCCAGTAGTATAGAGGGGGGGGATAATCAGCCCCAGCATTTT

D gene: TRBD1
V gene: TRBV7-9
J gene: TRBJ1-1
clone size: few
CDR3 protein: CASRPTGGANTEAFF
CDR3 DNA: TGTGCCAGCAGACCCACAGGGGGCGCGAACACTGAAGCTTTCTTT

D gene: NA
V gene: TRBV18
J gene: TRBJ2-4
clone size: NA
CDR3 protein: CASSPQSGIQGSIQYF
CDR3 DNA: TGTGCCAGCTCACCACAGTCCGGGATCCAAGGGAGCATTCAGTACTTC

D gene: NA
V gene: TRBV11-3
J gene: TRBJ2-1
clone size: NA
CDR3 protein: CASSFNSYNEQFF
CDR3 DNA: TGTGCCAGCAGCTTCAACTCCTACAATGAGCAGTTCTTC

D gene: NA
V gene: TRBV6-5
J gene: TRBJ2-7
clone size: few
CDR3 protein: CASSERDGGDEQYF
CDR3 DNA: TGTGCCAGCAGCGAGAGGGACGGGGGAGACGAGCAGTACTTC

D gene: NA
V gene: TRBV11-1
J gene: TRBJ2-3
clone size: NA
CDR3 protein: CASSSTESTDTQYF
CDR3 DNA: TGTGCCAGCAGCTCGACGGAGAGCACAGATACGCAGTATTTT

D gene: NA
V gene: TRBV3-1/TRBV3-2
J gene: TRBJ1-2
clone size: NA
CDR3 protein: CASSQADSVYTF
CDR3 DNA: TGTGCCAGCAGCCAAGCAGACTCAGTATACACCTTC

D gene: TRBD1
V gene: TRBV5-1
J gene: TRBJ1-4
clone size: NA
CDR3 protein: CASSSKDRGLEEKLFF
CDR3 DNA: TGCGCCAGCAGCTCGAAAGACAGGGGGTTAGAGGAAAAACTGTTTTTT

D gene: NA
V gene: TRBV6-1
J gene: TRBJ1-2
clone size: NA
CDR3 protein: CASSEAGRANYGYTF
CDR3 DNA: TGTGCCAGCAGTGAAGCCGGGCGGGCTAACTATGGCTACACCTTC

D gene: TRBD2
V gene: TRBV28
J gene: TRBJ2-5
clone size: NA
CDR3 protein: CASRTSGRETQYF
CDR3 DNA: TGTGCCAGCAGGACTAGCGGGAGAGAGACCCAGTACTTC

D gene: NA
V gene: TRBV7-2
J gene: TRBJ1-6
clone size: NA
CDR3 protein: CASSTYSAGNNSPLHF
CDR3 DNA: TGTGCCAGCAGCACATATTCAGCCGGGAATAATTCACCCCTCCACTTT

D gene: TRBD1
V gene: TRBV3-1/TRBV3-2
J gene: TRBJ2-6
clone size: NA
CDR3 protein: CASSQRQGFGANVLTF
CDR3 DNA: TGTGCCAGCAGCCAAAGACAGGGATTTGGGGCCAACGTCCTGACTTTC

D gene: NA
V gene: TRBV30
J gene: TRBJ1-4
clone size: NA
CDR3 protein: CAWSAKGATNEKLFF
CDR3 DNA: TGTGCCTGGAGCGCCAAAGGGGCAACTAATGAAAAACTGTTTTTT

D gene: TRBD1
V gene: TRBV18
J gene: TRBJ1-5
clone size: NA
CDR3 protein: CASSTDRVSNQPQHF
CDR3 DNA: TGTGCCAGCTCAACGGACAGGGTTAGCAATCAGCCCCAGCATTTT

D gene: NA
V gene: TRBV7-9
J gene: TRBJ2-1
clone size: few
CDR3 protein: CASSNLGGTDNEQFF
CDR3 DNA: TGTGCCAGCAGCAACCTTGGCGGGACCGACAATGAGCAGTTCTTC

D gene: NA
V gene: TRBV19
J gene: TRBJ2-2
clone size: NA
CDR3 protein: CASSIERGSNTGELFF
CDR3 DNA: TGTGCCAGTAGTATAGAAAGGGGCTCGAACACCGGGGAGCTGTTTTTT

D gene: NA
V gene: TRBV15
J gene: TRBJ2-3
clone size: NA
CDR3 protein: CATSRWTASTDTQYF
CDR3 DNA: TGTGCCACCAGCAGGTGGACAGCTAGCACAGATACGCAGTATTTT

D gene: NA
V gene: TRBV7-3
J gene: TRBJ2-5
clone size: NA
CDR3 protein: CASSSGFNQETQYF
CDR3 DNA: TGTGCCAGCAGCTCGGGATTTAACCAAGAGACCCAGTACTTC

D gene: NA
V gene: TRBV6-5
J gene: TRBJ1-2
clone size: NA
CDR3 protein: CASSYRGNGYTF
CDR3 DNA: TGTGCCAGCAGTTATCGGGGGAATGGCTACACCTTC

D gene: NA
V gene: TRBV6-5
J gene: TRBJ1-2
clone size: NA
CDR3 protein: CASSPSGSYGYTF
CDR3 DNA: TGTGCCAGCAGTCCCTCAGGTTCCTATGGCTACACCTTC

D gene: NA
V gene: TRBV19
J gene: TRBJ1-3
clone size: NA
CDR3 protein: CASSDRNSGNTIYF
CDR3 DNA: TGTGCCAGTAGTGACAGGAACTCTGGAAACACCATATATTTT

D gene: TRBD2
V gene: TRBV29-1
J gene: TRBJ2-3
clone size: NA
CDR3 protein: CSVVVAGPSTDTQYF
CDR3 DNA: TGCAGCGTTGTAGTAGCGGGCCCTAGCACAGATACGCAGTATTTT

D gene: NA
V gene: TRBV6-6
J gene: TRBJ1-1
clone size: NA
CDR3 protein: CASSPDLVRNTEAFF
CDR3 DNA: TGTGCCAGCAGTCCTGATCTGGTCAGGAACACTGAAGCTTTCTTT

D gene: NA
V gene: TRBV24-1
J gene: TRBJ2-1
clone size: NA
CDR3 protein: CATSDSRQPLNEQFF
CDR3 DNA: TGTGCCACCAGTGATTCCCGACAGCCTCTCAATGAGCAGTTCTTC

D gene: NA
V gene: TRBV18
J gene: TRBJ2-7
clone size: NA
CDR3 protein: CASSSSAQGGEQYF
CDR3 DNA: TGTGCCAGCTCATCAAGCGCTCAGGGTGGGGAGCAGTACTTC

D gene: TRBD2
V gene: TRBV7-3
J gene: TRBJ2-1
clone size: NA
CDR3 protein: CASSSSTSGYNEQFF
CDR3 DNA: TGTGCCAGCAGCTCGTCGACTAGCGGATACAATGAGCAGTTCTTC

D gene: TRBD2
V gene: TRBV19
J gene: TRBJ2-1
clone size: NA
CDR3 protein: CASSLMGLAYNEQFF
CDR3 DNA: TGTGCCAGTAGCCTAATGGGACTAGCTTACAATGAGCAGTTCTTC

D gene: TRBD2
V gene: TRBV10-2
J gene: TRBJ2-1
clone size: NA
CDR3 protein: CASGAGEVWNEQFF
CDR3 DNA: TGCGCCAGCGGGGCGGGAGAGGTTTGGAATGAGCAGTTCTTC

D gene: TRBD2
V gene: TRBV27
J gene: TRBJ2-7
clone size: NA
CDR3 protein: CASSPIAGSYEQYF
CDR3 DNA: TGTGCCAGCAGTCCTATAGCGGGGTCCTACGAGCAGTACTTC

D gene: NA
V gene: TRBV27
J gene: TRBJ2-2
clone size: few
CDR3 protein: CASKITGKRAGELFF
CDR3 DNA: TGTGCCAGCAAAATCACAGGGAAGAGGGCCGGGGAGCTGTTTTTT

D gene: NA
V gene: TRBV19
J gene: TRBJ2-7
clone size: NA
CDR3 protein: CASSRTGAYEQYF
CDR3 DNA: TGTGCCAGTAGTCGCACGGGAGCCTACGAGCAGTACTTC

D gene: TRBD1
V gene: TRBV6-6
J gene: TRBJ1-2
clone size: once
CDR3 protein: CASSYSRQGEGYTF
CDR3 DNA: TGTGCCAGCAGTTACTCGAGGCAGGGGGAGGGCTACACCTTC

D gene: TRBD2
V gene: TRBV4-1
J gene: TRBJ2-2
clone size: few
CDR3 protein: CASSHPGGIAGELFF
CDR3 DNA: TGCGCCAGCAGCCATCCCGGGGGGATCGCCGGGGAGCTGTTTTTT

D gene: NA
V gene: TRBV18
J gene: TRBJ2-1
clone size: NA
CDR3 protein: CASSPNLPSYNEQFF
CDR3 DNA: TGTGCCAGCTCACCAAACCTACCCTCCTACAATGAGCAGTTCTTC

D gene: TRBD1
V gene: TRBV11-3
J gene: TRBJ2-3
clone size: NA
CDR3 protein: CASSQRGRTDTQYF
CDR3 DNA: TGTGCCAGCAGCCAGAGGGGGCGCACAGATACGCAGTATTTT

D gene: TRBD2
V gene: TRBV3-1/TRBV3-2
J gene: TRBJ2-3
clone size: NA
CDR3 protein: CASSLPGTSGTRTDTQYF
CDR3 DNA: TGTGCCAGCAGCCTGCCCGGGACTAGCGGAACACGCACAGATACGCAGTATTTT

D gene: NA
V gene: TRBV7-9
J gene: TRBJ1-2
clone size: NA
CDR3 protein: CASSLELTATGSLYGYTF
CDR3 DNA: TGTGCCAGCAGCTTAGAATTAACGGCGACAGGCTCACTCTATGGCTACACCTTC